The TCR beta chain under discussion was sequenced for a study of human T cells and chemical hapten exposure. The table lists this clonotype with a few counts. Time point meaning: patch test 3, about 24 weeks after DPC sensitization. The treatment here: therapeutic diphenylcyclopropenone sensitization with weekly scalp DPC. Unique molecular identifiers were attached to individual cDNA molecules during library preparation. TCRdb recomputed calls from the RACE reads with MiXCR, one row per CDR3 protein. In the table there are more than 150,000 distinct CDR3 sequences, around 23% of which are singletons. V shed 5 bases and J 4 bases; nucleotides not matched to a gene: 4. Germline V CDR1 and CDR2: KGHSH, LQKENI. The CDR3 contains 13 residues.

The source was whole blood, collected in connection with sensitization to the hapten diphenylcyclopropenone (DPC). The J gene is TRBJ1-2, the V gene TRBV18, with 7 bases identical to TRBD1. This clonotype was obtained from a woman aged 40 to 49 with alopecia areata. Some clones in this sample may be carry-over from other donors' samples. This chain's CDR3 is CASSDRDLYGYTF. The CDR3 nucleotides read TGTGCCAGCTCAGACAGGGATCTCTATGGCTACACCTTC.